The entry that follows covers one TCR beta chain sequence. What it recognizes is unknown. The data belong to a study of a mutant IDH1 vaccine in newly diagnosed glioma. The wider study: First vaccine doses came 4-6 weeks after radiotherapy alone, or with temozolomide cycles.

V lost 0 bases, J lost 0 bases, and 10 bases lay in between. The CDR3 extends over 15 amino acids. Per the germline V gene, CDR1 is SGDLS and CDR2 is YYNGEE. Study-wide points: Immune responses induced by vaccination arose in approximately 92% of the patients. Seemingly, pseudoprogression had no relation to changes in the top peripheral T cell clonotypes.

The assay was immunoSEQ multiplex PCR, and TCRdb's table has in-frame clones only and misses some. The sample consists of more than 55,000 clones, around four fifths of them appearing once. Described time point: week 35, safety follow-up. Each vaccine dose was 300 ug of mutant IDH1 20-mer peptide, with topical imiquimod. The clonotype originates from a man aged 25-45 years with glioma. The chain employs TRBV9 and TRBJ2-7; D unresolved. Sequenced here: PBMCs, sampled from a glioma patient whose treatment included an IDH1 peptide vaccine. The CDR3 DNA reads TGTGCCAGCAGCGTAGACGGTGGCGGCTCCTACGAGCAGTACTTC. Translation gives CASSVDGGGSYEQYF.